This entry lists 11 T cell receptor beta chains sequenced from one sample in a study of cytomegalovirus exposure and HLA in healthy donors. Use of 60 Vbeta and 13 Jbeta primers characterized the PCR. Generated by immunoSEQ multiplex PCR, the TCRdb table keeps only in-frame clones and is missing some. The sample yields 150,000 to 200,000 clones, roughly 8.7% seen once. What was sequenced was PBMCs. The receptor set was obtained from a woman under 40 in good health and CMV-seropositive.

V is TRBV10-1 and J is TRBJ1-4, with a possible D match to TRBD1 (5 bases). V lost 6 bases and J 7 bases, leaving 12 bases between the germline ends. The germline CDR1 and CDR2 sequences are WNHNN and SYGVQD (reference sequence). This CDR3 comprises 13 residues. CDR3 amino acids: CASRQGFGEKLFF. CDR3 bases: TGCGCCAGCAGGCAGGGTTTCGGTGAAAAACTGTTTTTT.

CDR3 DNA sequence: TGTGCCTGGACCTTAGGGGCCCGAAAGAGCGAGCAGTACTTC. Encoded protein: CAWTLGARKSEQYF. The genes are TRBV30 and TRBJ2-7; tentatively, D is TRBD1 (5 bases). V lost 4 bases and J lost 6, with 19 bases in between. The CDR3 is 14 residues long. Germline V gene lookup returns CDR1 GTSNPN and CDR2 SVGIG (reference sequence).

The chain couples TRBV4-1 to TRBJ2-2; 7 positions agree with TRBD2. V lost 4 bases and J lost 0; bases outside the gene matches: 11. Germline V gives CDR1 MGHRA, CDR2 YSYEKL. The CDR3 is 18 residues long. CDR3 amino acids: CASSPKILTSANTGELFF. The CDR3 nucleotides are TGCGCCAGCAGCCCCAAAATCCTAACTAGCGCGAACACCGGGGAGCTGTTTTTT.

V usage is TRBV14 and J usage is TRBJ2-1; D is possibly TRBD2 (5 bases). Germline CDR1 and CDR2: SGHDN and FVKESK. The CDR3 runs 19 residues. Trimming removed 0 bases at V and 0 bases at J, with 18 bases between. The chain's CDR3 is CASSQDPGKRPYSYNEQFF. In nucleotides, the CDR3 is TGTGCCAGCAGCCAAGACCCCGGGAAGCGGCCATACTCCTACAATGAGCAGTTCTTC.

The sample holds a few counts of this clone. The chain carries TRBV5-1 and TRBJ2-3; D is possibly TRBD1 (5 bases). CDR1 is SGHRS and CDR2 is YFSETQ in the germline V gene. Trimming shortened V by 2 bases and J by 4 bases, and 11 bases separated the two germline ends. CDR3 length: 14 residues. The CDR3 here is CASSLDSSSDTQYF. The CDR3 nucleotides read TGCGCCAGCAGCTTAGACAGTAGTTCAGATACGCAGTATTTT.

The sample holds a few counts of this clone. This chain uses TRBV2 with TRBJ1-1; D unclear. Trimming stripped 3 bases from V and 5 bases from J, with 19 bases between. The germline gives CDR1 SNHLY, CDR2 FYNNEI. The CDR3 runs to 16 residues. This chain's CDR3 is CASSDSLEEGWTEAFF. The CDR3 nucleotides are TGTGCCAGCAGTGATAGCCTGGAGGAAGGGTGGACTGAAGCTTTCTTT.

This clone was observed a handful of times. The V call is TRBV5-1, the J call TRBJ1-5; 9 positions agree with TRBD1. The germline V gene encodes CDR1 SGHRS and CDR2 YFSETQ. The CDR3 runs to 14 residues. Trimming cost V 1 base and J 7 bases; bases outside gene matches: 3. The CDR3 reads CASSLWTGDQPQHF. The DNA for the CDR3 is TGCGCCAGCAGCTTGTGGACAGGGGACCAGCCCCAGCATTTT.

This clone has only a few counts. The chain links TRBV13 to TRBJ2-1; 12 nucleotides match TRBD2. Per germline, CDR1 PRHDT and CDR2 FYEKMQ (reference sequence). The junction had 3 bases not matched to a gene; V was cut back by 0 bases and J by 6 bases. The CDR3 runs 16 residues. The CDR3 loop is CASSLGALAGGNEQFF. The DNA of the CDR3 is TGTGCCAGCAGCTTAGGTGCACTAGCGGGAGGCAATGAGCAGTTCTTC.

The chain links TRBV7-2 to TRBJ1-1; D is ambiguous. Germline V gene sequence: CDR1 SGHTA, CDR2 FQGNSA. The CDR3 spans 13 residues. Trimming stripped 6 bases from V and 0 bases from J, with 8 bases between. DNA for the CDR3: TGTGCCAGCAGTTTTAGTTTGAACACTGAAGCTTTCTTT. The encoded protein is CASSFSLNTEAFF.

In its sample, this clone was seen a few times. The V gene is TRBV5-1, the J gene TRBJ1-4, with D unresolved. Germline CDR1 SGHRS, CDR2 YFSETQ. The CDR3 spans 12 residues. V shed 7 bases and J shed 8 bases, with 12 bases lying between them. Written as DNA, the CDR3 is TGCGCCAGCCGGGAGGACGGGGAAAAACTGTTTTTT. Encoded protein: CASREDGEKLFF. The complete variable domain, with remaining parts taken from reference TRBV5-1 and TRBJ1-4, reads KAGVTQTPRYLIKTRGQQVTLSCSPISGHRSVSWYQQTPGQGLQFLFEYFSETQRNKGNFPGRFSGRQFSNSRSEMNVSTLELGDSALYLCASREDGEKLFFGSGTQLSVL.

The chain couples TRBV4-2 to TRBJ2-6; weak D call: TRBD2 (5 bases). The CDR3 length is 17 residues. Per germline, CDR1 LGHNA and CDR2 YNFKEQ. The V and J ends lost 1 base and 0 bases respectively, with 10 bases between them. The CDR3 DNA sequence: TGTGCCAGCAGCCAAGCCCCGCGGGTCTCTGGGGCCAACGTCCTGACTTTC. Translating it yields CASSQAPRVSGANVLTF.